What follows are 20 T cell receptor beta chains derived from one specimen sequenced in a study of blood T cell repertoires in COVID-19. Some clones are missing from TCRdb's copy, which holds only in-frame ones; the method was immunoSEQ multiplex PCR. The sample contains fewer than 150,000 clones, roughly 86% of which appear only once. The sample consisted of peripheral blood. Source of these receptors: a woman in her sixties or seventies with acute or convalescent COVID-19.

This chain connects TRBV6-5 to TRBJ2-1; maybe TRBD2 (6 bases). The CDR3 extends over 12 amino acids. Germline V gene lookup returns CDR1 MNHEY and CDR2 SVGAGI. Trimming took 5 bases from V and 12 from J, leaving 14 bases between them. In nucleotides, the CDR3 is TGTGCCAGCAGTCCCACCGGGAGTGGGCAGTTCTTC. Protein sequence: CASSPTGSGQFF.

This clone was seen a single time. This chain links TRBV20-1 with TRBJ2-1, with 8 nucleotides matching TRBD2. The CDR3 totals 12 residues. CDR1 DFQATT and CDR2 SNEGSKA come from the germline V gene (reference sequence). The J segment lost 13 bases and the V segment lost 3 bases, leaving 8 bases of the junction unmatched. The CDR3 sequence is CSASPGGPLQFF. CDR3 sequence (DNA): TGCAGTGCTAGTCCGGGAGGGCCTCTCCAGTTCTTC.

CDR3 loop: CASSSSGDGYTF. The CDR3 DNA follows: TGTGCCAGCAGTTCTTCAGGGGATGGCTACACCTTC. The rearrangement links TRBV6-5 to TRBJ1-2; the D gene is possibly TRBD1 (6 bases). Germline assignment: CDR1 MNHEY and CDR2 SVGAGI. CDR3 length: 12 residues. Trimming cost V 4 bases and J 6 bases, with 9 bases left between them.

CDR3 protein: CASSRDSTLGYTF. CDR3 sequence (DNA): TGTGCCAGCAGTAGGGACAGTACACTAGGCTACACCTTC. The V and J genes are TRBV2 and TRBJ1-2; TRBD1 aligns across 7 bases. After removal of 5 bases from V and 8 bases from J, the junction contained 8 bases not matched to a gene. Germline V gene data show CDR1 as SNHLY and CDR2 as FYNNEI. The CDR3 length is 13 residues.

This clone occurred once. The CDR3 DNA sequence: TGTGCCAGCAGTGGGGGACAGACCTACGAGCAGTACTTC. This sequence encodes CASSGGQTYEQYF. This chain connects TRBV2 to TRBJ2-7; TRBD1 agrees at 7 bases. The CDR3 extends over 13 amino acids. The germline V gene encodes CDR1 SNHLY and CDR2 FYNNEI. Trimming took 4 bases from V and 2 from J; bases not matched to a gene: 2.

This sequence joins TRBV24-1 and TRBJ2-5; 12 nucleotides agree with TRBD1. CDR1 and CDR2 (germline): KGHDR, SFDVKD. The CDR3 has 16 residues. After removal of 5 bases from V and 4 bases from J, the junction contained 7 bases not matched to a gene. CDR3 residues: CATSVGDRGRRETQYF. Here the CDR3 DNA reads TGTGCCACCAGTGTGGGGGACAGGGGGCGCCGAGAGACCCAGTACTTC.

The gene calls are TRBV5-1 and TRBJ2-1, with 7 bases that match TRBD2. Germline V gives CDR1 SGHRS, CDR2 YFSETQ. The CDR3 spans 17 residues. Trimming removed 0 bases from V and 0 bases from J; junction bases left unmatched: 6. CDR3 residues: CASSLAGLAASYNEQFF. CDR3 nucleotide sequence: TGCGCCAGCAGCTTGGCCGGGCTAGCGGCCTCCTACAATGAGCAGTTCTTC.

V is TRBV5-1 and J is TRBJ2-5, with D tentatively TRBD2 (5 bases). V was trimmed by 7 bases and J by 4 bases, leaving 26 bases between them. CDR3 length: 17 amino acids. Germline CDR1 is SGHRS and CDR2 is YFSETQ. CDR3 loop: CASSPRGYSGGGETQYF. CDR3 bases: TGCGCCAGCTCCCCAAGAGGGTACTCCGGCGGTGGAGAGACCCAGTACTTC.

The chain employs TRBV28 and TRBJ1-3; perhaps TRBD1 as D (6 bases). Germline-derived CDR1 and CDR2 are MDHEN and SYDVKM. The germline V and J ends were trimmed by 4 bases and 0 bases, with 10 bases remaining between them. The CDR3 is made up of 15 amino acids. DNA for the CDR3: TGTGCCAGCAGTTCTACAGGGCCCTCTGGAAACACCATATATTTT. Translating gives CASSSTGPSGNTIYF.

The chain is built from TRBV6-1 and TRBJ2-1, with 13 bases aligning to TRBD2. The CDR3 runs to 16 residues. J was trimmed by 9 bases and V by 4 bases; bases with no gene match: 9. Germline lookup yields CDR1 MNHNS and CDR2 SASEGT. The chain's CDR3 is CASSGGLAGSSGEQFF. For the CDR3, the DNA is TGTGCCAGCAGTGGGGGACTAGCGGGAAGTTCGGGTGAGCAGTTCTTC.

The V gene is TRBV5-1, the J gene TRBJ2-1; D remains unclear. The CDR3 spans 14 residues. The V gene lost 0 bases and the J gene lost 6 bases, with 10 bases spanning the gap. CDR1 SGHRS and CDR2 YFSETQ come from the germline V gene. The CDR3 loop is CASSLGGLVNEQFF. The DNA for the CDR3 is TGCGCCAGCAGCTTGGGTGGGCTGGTCAATGAGCAGTTCTTC.

This clone appeared a few times. The CDR3 coding sequence is TGCAGTGCTAGTTACAGGAACAATGAGCAGTTCTTC. The encoded protein is CSASYRNNEQFF. The chain recombines TRBV20-1 with TRBJ2-1, with D perhaps TRBD1 (5 bases). The CDR3 consists of 12 residues. Trimming shortened V by 3 bases and J by 5 bases, and 8 bases separated the two germline ends. Per germline, CDR1 DFQATT and CDR2 SNEGSKA (reference sequence).

The chain is built from TRBV6-5 and TRBJ2-1; D call uncertain. Germline values: CDR1 MNHEY, CDR2 SVGAGI. The CDR3 contains 15 residues. Trimming shortened V by 0 bases and J by 9 bases, and 15 bases separated the two germline ends. The CDR3 DNA sequence: TGTGCCAGCAGTTACTCGATCTTGGCTAGTAGTGAGCAGTTCTTC. This translates into CASSYSILASSEQFF.

In nucleotides, the CDR3 is TGTGCCAGCAGAGTGGACAGGGTGAGCGCGGCTTTCTTT. Its translation: CASRVDRVSAAFF. The chain carries TRBV6-5 and TRBJ1-1; 8 nucleotides line up with TRBD1. Germline V gives CDR1 MNHEY, CDR2 SVGAGI. The CDR3 spans 13 residues. V shed 6 bases, J shed 11 bases, and the junction held 11 bases outside the gene matches.

This clone was detected only once. The CDR3 nucleotides read TGCGCCAGCAGCGCCGGCGGGGGACATCTAGCCAAAAACATTCAGTACTTC. It specifies CASSAGGGHLAKNIQYF. V and J are TRBV5-1 and TRBJ2-4; D may be TRBD2 (7 bases). The V gene lost 4 bases and the J gene lost 0 bases, with 17 bases spanning the gap. Per germline, CDR1 SGHRS and CDR2 YFSETQ. This CDR3 spans 17 amino acids.

The chain links TRBV2 to TRBJ2-1; 10 bases align to TRBD2. CDR3 length equals 16 residues. CDR1 is SNHLY, CDR2 FYNNEI, per germline. J lost 7 bases, V lost 6 bases, and 12 bases had no gene match. The CDR3 region has the DNA TGTGCCAGCAGGAAAGGAGGGACTAGCGCCAAGAATGAGCAGTTCTTC. Translated: CASRKGGTSAKNEQFF.

The rearrangement uses TRBV5-6 and TRBJ2-3; tentatively, D is TRBD2 (6 bases). Trimming removed 4 bases at V and 1 base at J, with 16 bases between. Germline CDR1 is SGHDT and CDR2 is YYEEEE. The CDR3 extends over 16 amino acids. This CDR3 reads CASSDAFGGGTDTQYF. The CDR3 DNA sequence: TGTGCCAGCAGCGATGCTTTTGGCGGGGGCACAGATACGCAGTATTTT.

The chain's CDR3 is CATMGTTEGGYTF. The CDR3 DNA follows: TGTGCCACCATGGGAACTACAGAGGGTGGCTACACCTTC. The rearrangement uses TRBV24-1 and TRBJ1-2; no reliable D call. Germline CDR1 KGHDR, CDR2 SFDVKD. V lost 8 bases and J lost 7, with 16 bases in between. CDR3 length: 13 residues.

This clone was detected many times. This chain connects TRBV7-9 to TRBJ2-7, with 8 bases aligning to TRBD1. CDR1 and CDR2 from the germline V gene are SEHNR and FQNEAQ (reference sequence). The CDR3 extends over 16 amino acids. V was clipped by 5 bases and J by 6 bases; unmatched bases: 15. This chain's CDR3 is CASSRAGTGPLAEQYF. In DNA, the CDR3 is TGTGCCAGCAGCCGCGCCGGGACAGGTCCTTTGGCCGAGCAGTACTTC. The whole variable domain, filled in from reference TRBV7-9 and TRBJ2-7, reads DTGVSQNPRHKITKRGQNVTFRCDPISEHNRLYWYRQTLGQGPEFLTYFQNEAQLEKSRLLSDRFSAERPKGSFSTLEIQRTEQGDSAMYLCASSRAGTGPLAEQYFGPGTRLTVT.

The chain recombines TRBV27 with TRBJ1-1, with 7 bases that match TRBD1. Germline V gene sequence: CDR1 MNHEY, CDR2 SMNVEV (reference sequence). V was pared by 5 bases and J by 3 bases, with 12 bases of the junction left unmatched. The length of the CDR3 is 16 residues. The CDR3 loop is CASSLSATGIDTEAFF. In nucleotides, the CDR3 is TGTGCCAGCAGTCTCTCTGCGACAGGGATTGACACTGAAGCTTTCTTT.